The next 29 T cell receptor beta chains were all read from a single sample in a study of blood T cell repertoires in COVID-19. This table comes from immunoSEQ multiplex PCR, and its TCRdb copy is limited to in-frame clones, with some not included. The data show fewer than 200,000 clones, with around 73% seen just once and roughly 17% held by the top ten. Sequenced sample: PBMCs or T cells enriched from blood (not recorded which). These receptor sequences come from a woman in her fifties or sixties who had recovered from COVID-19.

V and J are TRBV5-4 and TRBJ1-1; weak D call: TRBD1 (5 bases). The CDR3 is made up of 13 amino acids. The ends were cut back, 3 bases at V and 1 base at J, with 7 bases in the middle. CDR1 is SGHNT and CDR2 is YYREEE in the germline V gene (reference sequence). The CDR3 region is CASSSTANTEAFF. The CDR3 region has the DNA TGTGCCAGCAGCTCGACAGCGAACACTGAAGCTTTCTTT. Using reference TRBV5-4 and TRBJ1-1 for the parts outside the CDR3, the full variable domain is ETGVTQSPTHLIKTRGQQVTLRCSSQSGHNTVSWYQQALGQGPQFIFQYYREEENGRGNFPPRFSGLQFPNYSSELNVNALELDDSALYLCASSSTANTEAFFGQGTRLTVV.

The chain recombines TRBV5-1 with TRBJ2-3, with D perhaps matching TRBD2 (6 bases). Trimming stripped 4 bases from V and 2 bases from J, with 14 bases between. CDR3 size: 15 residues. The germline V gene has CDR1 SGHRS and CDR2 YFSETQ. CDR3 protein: CASSGTGEHTDTQYF. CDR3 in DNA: TGCGCCAGCAGCGGGACGGGAGAACACACAGATACGCAGTATTTT.

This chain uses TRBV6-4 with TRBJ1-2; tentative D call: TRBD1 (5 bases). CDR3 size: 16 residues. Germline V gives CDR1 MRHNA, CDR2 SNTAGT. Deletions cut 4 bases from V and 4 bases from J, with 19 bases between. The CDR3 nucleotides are TGTGCCAGCAGTGCCTCACCCGGCGACAGCCCCTATGGCTACACCTTC. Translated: CASSASPGDSPYGYTF.

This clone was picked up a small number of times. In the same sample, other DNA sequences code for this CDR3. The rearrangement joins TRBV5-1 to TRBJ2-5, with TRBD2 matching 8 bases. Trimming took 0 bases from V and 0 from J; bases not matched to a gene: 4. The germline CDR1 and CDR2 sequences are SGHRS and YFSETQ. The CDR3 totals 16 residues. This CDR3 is CASSLAASGYQETQYF. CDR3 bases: TGCGCCAGCAGCTTGGCGGCTAGCGGGTACCAAGAGACCCAGTACTTC.

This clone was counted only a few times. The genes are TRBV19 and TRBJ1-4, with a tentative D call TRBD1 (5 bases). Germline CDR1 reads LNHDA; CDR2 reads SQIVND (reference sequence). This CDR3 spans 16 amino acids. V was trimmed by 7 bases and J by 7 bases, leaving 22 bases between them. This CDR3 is CASTIGGAQWGEKLFF. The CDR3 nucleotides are TGTGCCAGTACCATCGGGGGAGCCCAATGGGGTGAAAAACTGTTTTTT.

The CDR3 DNA reads as TGTGCCAGCAGCTTCACAACGGGAGTTTTTGCAGATACGCAGTATTTT. The encoded protein is CASSFTTGVFADTQYF. V and J are TRBV5-5 and TRBJ2-3; the D gene is possibly TRBD2 (6 bases). Germline-derived CDR1 and CDR2 are SGHKS and YYEKEE (reference sequence). This CDR3 has 16 amino acids. Between the trimmed V and J ends, which lost 2 bases and 4 bases, there was a span of 17 bases. The full variable domain, in which reference TRBV5-5 and TRBJ2-3 provide the parts outside the CDR3, is DAGVTQSPTHLIKTRGQQVTLRCSPISGHKSVSWYQQVLGQGPQFIFQYYEKEERGRGNFPDRFSARQFPNYSSELNVNALLLGDSALYLCASSFTTGVFADTQYFGPGTRLTVL.

The CDR3: CASSLAYTEAFF. In DNA form, the CDR3 reads TGTGCCAGCAGCTTGGCGTACACTGAAGCTTTCTTT. The V and J genes are TRBV5-6 and TRBJ1-1; no definite D call. Germline V lookup: CDR1 SGHDT, CDR2 YYEEEE. The CDR3 length is 12 residues. The V end lost 0 bases, the J end lost 3 bases, and 3 bases lay between the germline ends.

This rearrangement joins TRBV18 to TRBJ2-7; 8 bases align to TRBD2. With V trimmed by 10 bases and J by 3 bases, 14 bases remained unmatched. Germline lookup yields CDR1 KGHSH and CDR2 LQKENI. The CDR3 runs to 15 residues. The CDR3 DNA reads TGTGCCAACACTAACGGGGGGGGAGTCAGCTACGAGCAGTACTTC. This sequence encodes CANTNGGGVSYEQYF. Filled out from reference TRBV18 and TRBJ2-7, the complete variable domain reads NAGVMQNPRHLVRRRGQEARLRCSPMKGHSHVYWYRQLPEEGLKFMVYLQKENIIDESGMPKERFSAEFPKEGPSILRIQQVVRGDSAAYFCANTNGGGVSYEQYFGPGTRLTVT.

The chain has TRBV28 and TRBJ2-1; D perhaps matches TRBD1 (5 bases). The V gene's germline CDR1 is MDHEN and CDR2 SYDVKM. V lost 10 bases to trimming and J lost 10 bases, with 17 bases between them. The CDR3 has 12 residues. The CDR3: CANPLPSGEQFF. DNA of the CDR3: TGTGCCAACCCTCTGCCCTCAGGGGAGCAGTTCTTC.

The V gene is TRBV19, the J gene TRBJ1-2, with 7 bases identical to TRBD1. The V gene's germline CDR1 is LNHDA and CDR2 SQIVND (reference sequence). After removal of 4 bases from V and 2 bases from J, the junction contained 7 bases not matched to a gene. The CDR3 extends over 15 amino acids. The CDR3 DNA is TGTGCCAGTAGTACAGAAAGACAGGGCAACTATGGCTACACCTTC. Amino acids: CASSTERQGNYGYTF.

For the CDR3, the DNA is TGTGCCAGTTCGCCGGAGGGACAGGGGTTAGGGAACACTGAAGCTTTCTTT. This gives the protein CASSPEGQGLGNTEAFF. The chain links TRBV19 to TRBJ1-1, with TRBD1 matching 10 bases. Trimming took 8 bases from V and 1 from J; bases not matched to a gene: 13. This CDR3 is 17 amino acids long. The germline gives CDR1 LNHDA, CDR2 SQIVND (reference sequence).

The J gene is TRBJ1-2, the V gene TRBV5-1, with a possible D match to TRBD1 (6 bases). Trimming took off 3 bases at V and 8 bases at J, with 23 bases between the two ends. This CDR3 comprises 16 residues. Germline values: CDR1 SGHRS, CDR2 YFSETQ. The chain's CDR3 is CASSSLLTGTMGGYTF. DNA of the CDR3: TGCGCCAGCAGCTCACTCCTTACCGGGACAATGGGCGGCTACACCTTC.

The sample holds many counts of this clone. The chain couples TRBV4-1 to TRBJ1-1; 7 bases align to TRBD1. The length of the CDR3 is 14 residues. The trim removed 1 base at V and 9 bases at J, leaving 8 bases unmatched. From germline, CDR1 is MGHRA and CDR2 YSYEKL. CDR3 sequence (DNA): TGCGCCAGCAGCCAAGTTGGGACAGCGGTTAAAGCTTTCTTT. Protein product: CASSQVGTAVKAFF.

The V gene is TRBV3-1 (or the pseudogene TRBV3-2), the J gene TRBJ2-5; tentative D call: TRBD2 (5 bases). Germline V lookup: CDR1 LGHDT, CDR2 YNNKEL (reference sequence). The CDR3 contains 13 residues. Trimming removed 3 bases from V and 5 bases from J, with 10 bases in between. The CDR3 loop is CASSHRTGETQYF. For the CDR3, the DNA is TGTGCCAGCAGCCACAGGACTGGGGAGACCCAGTACTTC.

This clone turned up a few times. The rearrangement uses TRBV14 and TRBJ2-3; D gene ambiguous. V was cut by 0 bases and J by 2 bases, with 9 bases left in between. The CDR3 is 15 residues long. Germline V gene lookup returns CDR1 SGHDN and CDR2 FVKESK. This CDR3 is CASSQDSRPTDTQYF. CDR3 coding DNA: TGTGCCAGCAGCCAAGATAGCCGACCCACAGATACGCAGTATTTT.

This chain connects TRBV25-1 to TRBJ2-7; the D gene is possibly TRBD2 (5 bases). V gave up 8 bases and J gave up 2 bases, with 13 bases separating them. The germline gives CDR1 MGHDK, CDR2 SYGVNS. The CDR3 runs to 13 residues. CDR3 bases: TGTGCCAGCCAAGGACTTGCGGCCTACGAGCAGTACTTC. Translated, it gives CASQGLAAYEQYF.

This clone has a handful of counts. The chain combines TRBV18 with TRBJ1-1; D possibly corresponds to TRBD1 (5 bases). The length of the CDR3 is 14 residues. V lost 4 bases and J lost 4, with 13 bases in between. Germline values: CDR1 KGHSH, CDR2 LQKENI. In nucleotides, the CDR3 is TGTGCCAGCTCACTACAAGGGAGGGGCACTGAAGCTTTCTTT. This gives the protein CASSLQGRGTEAFF.

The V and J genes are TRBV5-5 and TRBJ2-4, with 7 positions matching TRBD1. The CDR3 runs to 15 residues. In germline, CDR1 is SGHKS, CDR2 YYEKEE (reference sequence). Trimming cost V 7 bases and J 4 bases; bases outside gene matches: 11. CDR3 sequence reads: CASDGRGTEKNIQYF. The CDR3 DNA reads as TGTGCCAGCGACGGTAGGGGGACAGAGAAAAACATTCAGTACTTC. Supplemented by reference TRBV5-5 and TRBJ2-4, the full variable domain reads DAGVTQSPTHLIKTRGQQVTLRCSPISGHKSVSWYQQVLGQGPQFIFQYYEKEERGRGNFPDRFSARQFPNYSSELNVNALLLGDSALYLCASDGRGTEKNIQYFGAGTRLSVL.

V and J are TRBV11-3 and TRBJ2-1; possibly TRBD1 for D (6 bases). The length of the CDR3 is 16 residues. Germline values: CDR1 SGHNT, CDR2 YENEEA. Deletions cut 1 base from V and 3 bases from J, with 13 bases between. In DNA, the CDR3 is TGTGCCAGCAGCTTAGCAGGGACAATGAGCTACAATGAGCAGTTCTTC. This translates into CASSLAGTMSYNEQFF.

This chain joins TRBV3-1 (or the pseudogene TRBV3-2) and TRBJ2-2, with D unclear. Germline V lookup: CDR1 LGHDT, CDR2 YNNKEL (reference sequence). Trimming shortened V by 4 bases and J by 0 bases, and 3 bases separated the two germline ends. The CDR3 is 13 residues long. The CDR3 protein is CASSPTNTGELFF. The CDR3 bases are TGTGCCAGCAGCCCCACGAACACCGGGGAGCTGTTTTTT.

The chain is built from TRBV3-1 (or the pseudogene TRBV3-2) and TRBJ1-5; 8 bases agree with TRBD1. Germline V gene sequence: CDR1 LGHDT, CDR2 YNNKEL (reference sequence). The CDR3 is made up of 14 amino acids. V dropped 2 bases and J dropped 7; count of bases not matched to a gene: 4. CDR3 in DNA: TGTGCCAGCAGCCAAAACAGGGGGGGCCAGCCCCAGCATTTT. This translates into CASSQNRGGQPQHF.

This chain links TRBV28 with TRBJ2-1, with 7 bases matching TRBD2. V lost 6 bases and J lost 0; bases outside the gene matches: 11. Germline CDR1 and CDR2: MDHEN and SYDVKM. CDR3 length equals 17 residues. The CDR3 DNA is TGTGCCAGCAGCCCCGGGGGAGGGATGAGCTCCTACAATGAGCAGTTCTTC. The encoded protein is CASSPGGGMSSYNEQFF.

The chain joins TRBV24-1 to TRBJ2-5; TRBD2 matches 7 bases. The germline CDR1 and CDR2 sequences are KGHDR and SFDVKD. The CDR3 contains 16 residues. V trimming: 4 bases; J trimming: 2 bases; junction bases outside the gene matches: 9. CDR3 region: CATSDPGLVPQETQYF. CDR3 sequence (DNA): TGTGCCACCAGTGACCCTGGACTAGTACCTCAAGAGACCCAGTACTTC.

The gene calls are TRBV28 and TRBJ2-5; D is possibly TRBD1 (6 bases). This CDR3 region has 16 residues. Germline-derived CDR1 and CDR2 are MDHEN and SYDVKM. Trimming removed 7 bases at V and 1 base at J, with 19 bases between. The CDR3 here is CASILERVGGQETQYF. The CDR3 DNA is TGTGCCAGCATCCTGGAGAGGGTAGGGGGCCAAGAGACCCAGTACTTC.

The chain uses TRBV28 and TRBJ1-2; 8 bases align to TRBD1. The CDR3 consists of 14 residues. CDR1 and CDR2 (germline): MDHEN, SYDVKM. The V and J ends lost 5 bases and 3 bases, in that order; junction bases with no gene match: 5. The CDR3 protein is CASSRTGWDYGYTF. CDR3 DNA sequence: TGTGCCAGCAGTAGGACAGGGTGGGACTATGGCTACACCTTC.

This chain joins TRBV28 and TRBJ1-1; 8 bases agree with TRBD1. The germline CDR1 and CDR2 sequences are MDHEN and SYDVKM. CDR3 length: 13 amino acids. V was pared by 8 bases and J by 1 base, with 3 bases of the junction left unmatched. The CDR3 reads CASAGTGNTEAFF. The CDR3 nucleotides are TGTGCCAGCGCCGGGACAGGGAACACTGAAGCTTTCTTT.

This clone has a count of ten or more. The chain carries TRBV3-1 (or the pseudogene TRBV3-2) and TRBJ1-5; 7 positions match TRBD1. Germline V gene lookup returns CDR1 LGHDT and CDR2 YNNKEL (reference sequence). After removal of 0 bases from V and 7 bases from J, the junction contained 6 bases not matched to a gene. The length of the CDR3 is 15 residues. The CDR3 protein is CASSQDIGGRQPQHF. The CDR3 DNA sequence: TGTGCCAGCAGCCAAGATATAGGGGGCCGGCAGCCCCAGCATTTT.

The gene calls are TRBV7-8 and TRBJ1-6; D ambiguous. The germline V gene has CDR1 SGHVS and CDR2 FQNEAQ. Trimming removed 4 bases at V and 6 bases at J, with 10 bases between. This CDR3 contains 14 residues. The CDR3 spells CASSSPESNSPLHF. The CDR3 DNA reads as TGTGCCAGCAGCTCCCCGGAGAGTAATTCACCCCTCCACTTT.

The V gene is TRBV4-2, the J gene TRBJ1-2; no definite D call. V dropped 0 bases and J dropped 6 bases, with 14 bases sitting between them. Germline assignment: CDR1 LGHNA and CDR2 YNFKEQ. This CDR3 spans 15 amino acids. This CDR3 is CASSQDAEWQDGYTF. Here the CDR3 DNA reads TGTGCCAGCAGCCAAGATGCCGAATGGCAGGATGGCTACACCTTC.